This T cell receptor (beta chain) was captured in a study of blood T cell repertoires in COVID-19. Measured with immunoSEQ multiplex PCR; TCRdb has only the in-frame clones, and not every one. The profile shows 150,000 to 200,000 clones, around 85% of them singletons. The CDR3 spans 16 residues. Germline trimming cut 4 bases from V and 5 bases from J; bases unmatched to any gene: 8. Germline CDR1 reads MRHNA; CDR2 reads SNTAGT. The gene calls are TRBV6-4 and TRBJ2-2, with 9 bases matching TRBD2. The receptor comes from an elderly woman with acute or convalescent COVID-19. The material sequenced was peripheral blood. This CDR3 reads CASSVGVAGVTGELFF. DNA for the CDR3: TGTGCCAGCAGTGTCGGGGTAGCGGGAGTAACCGGGGAGCTGTTTTTT.